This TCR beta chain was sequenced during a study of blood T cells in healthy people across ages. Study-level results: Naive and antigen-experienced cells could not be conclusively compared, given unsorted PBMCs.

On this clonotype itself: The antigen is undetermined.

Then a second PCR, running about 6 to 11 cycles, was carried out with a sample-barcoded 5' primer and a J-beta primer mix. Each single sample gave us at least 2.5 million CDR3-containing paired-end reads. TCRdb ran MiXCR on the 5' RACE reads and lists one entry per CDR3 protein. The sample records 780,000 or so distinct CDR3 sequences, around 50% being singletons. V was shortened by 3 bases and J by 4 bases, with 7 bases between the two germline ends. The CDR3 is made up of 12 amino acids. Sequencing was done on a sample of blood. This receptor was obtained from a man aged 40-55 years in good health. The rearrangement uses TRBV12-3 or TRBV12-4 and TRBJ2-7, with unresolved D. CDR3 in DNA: TGTGCCAGCAGTTTTTCAAGATACGAGCAGTACTTC. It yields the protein CASSFSRYEQYF.